This T cell receptor (beta chain) stems from a study of blood T cell repertoires in COVID-19. Across the study: Material from acute and convalescent COVID-19 was sourced from the United States, Italy and Spain.

Data came from immunoSEQ multiplex PCR; TCRdb stores just in-frame clones and leaves some out. This sample carries 80,000 to 95,000 clones, approximately 80% of them seen once, and the ten largest clones take roughly 32%. V lost 6 bases and J lost 2; bases outside the gene matches: 6. Germline V gene data show CDR1 as MDHEN and CDR2 as SYDVKM. The CDR3 runs 15 residues. The chain joins TRBV28 to TRBJ2-1, with 8 bases matching TRBD2. Sequenced input: peripheral blood. This receptor was identified in a woman older than 75 with active or convalescent COVID-19. For the CDR3, the DNA is TGTGCCAGCAGATCCTCGGGGGGGGCCTACAATGAGCAGTTCTTC. Protein: CASRSSGGAYNEQFF.